This record covers a single T cell receptor beta chain. Sequenced by immunoSEQ multiplex PCR; TCRdb stores in-frame clones only, minus some. The sample has about 160,000 clones; approximately 90% are singletons. The data were obtained in a study of blood T cell repertoires in COVID-19. On the study more broadly: The cDNA or gDNA used as material had been derived from T cells, B-cell-depleted T cells, or PBMCs.

CDR3 length equals 14 residues. Germline trimming cut 10 bases from V and 5 bases from J; bases unmatched to any gene: 10. Germline loops: CDR1 LNHDA, CDR2 SQIVND (reference sequence). Sequencing was done on a sample of peripheral blood. V and J are TRBV19 and TRBJ1-2; TRBD1 aligns across 10 bases. The receptor was derived from a man between 18 and 29 years old with acute or convalescent COVID-19. The CDR3 nucleotides read TGTGCCACCAAGGACAGGGGGGCCCCTTATGGCTACACCTTC. Protein: CATKDRGAPYGYTF.